This passage covers 25 T cell receptor beta chains from one sample sequenced in a study of blood T cells in healthy people across ages. A J-beta primer mix and a sample-barcoded 5' primer were used in a second PCR of about 7 to 12 cycles. Using its own MiXCR run on the 5' RACE reads, TCRdb lists one record per CDR3 protein. Here the sample spans 1.2 million to 1.5 million distinct CDR3 sequences, roughly 60% being singletons. Sequencing was performed on blood. The source is a man younger than 35 in good health.

This rearrangement joins TRBV12-3 or TRBV12-4 to TRBJ2-7; tentative D call: TRBD1 (5 bases). This CDR3 spans 13 amino acids. V lost 6 bases and J lost 4, with 13 bases in between. As DNA, the CDR3 is TGTGCCAGCAGGTCGATTCCAGGGTACGAGCAGTACTTC. This gives the protein CASRSIPGYEQYF.

V and J are TRBV7-2 and TRBJ2-3; possible D gene TRBD1, 6 bases. Looked up from germline, CDR1 is SGHTA and CDR2 is FQGNSA. The CDR3 is made up of 14 amino acids. The V end lost 4 bases, the J end lost 2 bases, and 10 bases lay between the germline ends. The CDR3 loop reads CASSSHRDTDTQYF. As DNA, the CDR3 is TGTGCCAGCAGCTCCCACAGGGACACAGATACGCAGTATTTT.

The sample holds one count of this clonotype. CDR3 region: CASNTGGAEQETQYF. CDR3 nucleotides: TGTGCCAGCAATACGGGAGGGGCAGAGCAAGAGACCCAGTACTTC. The chain links TRBV6-1 to TRBJ2-5; 8 nucleotides line up with TRBD2. The CDR3 is 15 amino acids. Trimming took 7 bases from V and 2 from J; bases not matched to a gene: 9. Germline assignment: CDR1 MNHNS and CDR2 SASEGT.

This chain uses TRBV6-5 with TRBJ2-3, with TRBD1 as a possible D gene (5 bases). Per the germline V gene, CDR1 is MNHEY and CDR2 is SVGAGI. Trimming left V 0 bases short and J 1 base short, with 8 bases between. The CDR3 sequence is 15 residues long. The CDR3 loop reads CASSYSGRGTDTQYF. For the CDR3, the DNA is TGTGCCAGCAGTTACTCCGGCAGGGGCACAGATACGCAGTATTTT.

J is TRBJ1-1 and V is TRBV7-9; 9 positions agree with TRBD1. CDR1 SEHNR and CDR2 FQNEAQ come from the germline V gene (reference sequence). The trim removed 5 bases at V and 0 bases at J, leaving 10 bases unmatched. The CDR3 is 17 residues long. The CDR3 DNA is TGTGCCAGCAGCACCGGGACAGGGTCGGGCATGAACACTGAAGCTTTCTTT. As protein: CASSTGTGSGMNTEAFF.

This clonotype is a singleton in its sample. The V call is TRBV7-8, the J call TRBJ2-1; D may be TRBD1 or TRBD2 (5 bases each). Germline V gene lookup returns CDR1 SGHVS and CDR2 FQNEAQ. The CDR3 extends over 16 amino acids. V dropped 0 bases and J dropped 1 base, with 10 bases sitting between them. Here the CDR3 DNA reads TGTGCCAGCAGCTTAGCGCGAGGGGAGTCCTACAATGAGCAGTTCTTC. This codes for CASSLARGESYNEQFF.

This clonotype appeared a few times. The chain uses TRBV4-1 and TRBJ2-1, with unresolved D. The CDR3 has 16 residues. Trimming took off 1 base at V and 10 bases at J, with 20 bases between the two ends. The germline CDR1 and CDR2 sequences are MGHRA and YSYEKL. The CDR3: CASSQVMARVSSEQFF. The CDR3 DNA reads TGCGCCAGCAGCCAAGTAATGGCAAGGGTATCAAGCGAGCAGTTCTTC.

This clonotype was counted between two and nine times. The chain carries TRBV6-5 and TRBJ2-7, with TRBD2 identical over 10 bases. Unmatched junction bases numbered 7, after V lost 6 bases and J lost 5 bases. The CDR3 spans 14 residues. Germline assignment: CDR1 MNHEY and CDR2 SVGAGI. The CDR3 DNA sequence: TGTGCCAGCAGCCCTAGCGGGAGCGGGAACGAGCAGTACTTC. Its protein is CASSPSGSGNEQYF.

This clonotype has only a few counts. The V call is TRBV25-1, the J call TRBJ1-4; D not certain. There are 17 residues in the CDR3. CDR1 is MGHDK, CDR2 SYGVNS, per germline. Trimming removed 3 bases at V and 8 bases at J, with 22 bases between. Written as DNA, the CDR3 is TGTGCCAGCAGTGACACATCGGGCCCCGCCGCGTGGGAAAAACTGTTTTTT. Amino acid sequence: CASSDTSGPAAWEKLFF.

CDR3: CSADHKGTQTNEQFF. The DNA for the CDR3 is TGCAGCGCGGATCATAAGGGGACGCAAACTAATGAGCAGTTCTTC. The chain links TRBV29-1 to TRBJ2-1; either TRBD1 or TRBD2 may supply D (5 bases each). CDR1 is SQVTM and CDR2 is ANQGSEA in the germline V gene. The CDR3 extends over 15 amino acids. V lost 7 bases to trimming and J lost 7 bases, with 23 bases between them.

V gene TRBV20-1 combines with J gene TRBJ2-1; D might be TRBD1 (6 bases). This CDR3 has 14 amino acids. CDR1 is DFQATT and CDR2 is SNEGSKA in the germline V gene (reference sequence). Deletions cut 6 bases from V and 3 bases from J, with 15 bases between. In nucleotides, the CDR3 is TGCAGTGCGCCCGCAGGGGATCTCTACAATGAGCAGTTCTTC. Amino acid sequence: CSAPAGDLYNEQFF.

This chain joins TRBV27 and TRBJ2-7, with 10 bases fitting TRBD2. Germline values: CDR1 MNHEY, CDR2 SMNVEV (reference sequence). Trimming removed 3 bases from V and 7 bases from J; junction bases left unmatched: 9. This CDR3 is built from 15 residues. The CDR3 reads CASSFNLAGAWEQYF. CDR3 nucleotides: TGTGCCAGCAGTTTCAATCTAGCGGGGGCGTGGGAGCAGTACTTC.

J is TRBJ2-4 and V is TRBV6-2 or TRBV6-3, with a tentative D call TRBD2 (5 bases). The CDR3 totals 13 residues. V lost 6 bases, J lost 9 bases, and 15 bases lay in between. Germline CDR1 and CDR2: MNHEY and SVGEGT. The CDR3 region has the DNA TGTGCCAGCAGCCCGGTCTCCACTAGCATTCAGTACTTC. It specifies CASSPVSTSIQYF.

This clonotype has a single count. The J gene is TRBJ2-1, the V gene TRBV5-1; 12 bases agree with TRBD2. There are 15 residues in the CDR3. CDR1 SGHRS and CDR2 YFSETQ come from the germline V gene. V shed 5 bases and J 5 bases; nucleotides not matched to a gene: 5. The CDR3 DNA reads TGCGCCAGCAGATCCGGGACTAGCGGGCACAATGAGCAGTTCTTC. Its translation: CASRSGTSGHNEQFF.

The rearrangement uses TRBV20-1 and TRBJ2-1; the match to TRBD2 covers 7 bases. With V trimmed by 3 bases and J by 3 bases, 2 bases remained unmatched. Germline V gives CDR1 DFQATT, CDR2 SNEGSKA (reference sequence). This CDR3 contains 13 residues. This chain's CDR3 is CSASPSGYNEQFF. In DNA form, the CDR3 reads TGCAGTGCTAGTCCTAGCGGCTACAATGAGCAGTTCTTC.

This clonotype has at least ten counts. V is TRBV6-2 or TRBV6-3 and J is TRBJ1-2; the match to TRBD1 covers 9 bases. The CDR3 is 14 amino acids. The J segment lost 4 bases and the V segment lost 6 bases, leaving 6 bases of the junction unmatched. The germline V gene encodes CDR1 MNHEY and CDR2 SVGEGT. This CDR3 reads CASSQGQGTYGYTF. CDR3 nucleotide sequence: TGTGCCAGCAGCCAGGGACAGGGTACCTATGGCTACACCTTC.

The V and J genes are TRBV20-1 and TRBJ2-1; D not resolved. V lost 5 bases and J 8 bases, leaving 13 bases between the germline ends. This CDR3 has 12 amino acids. Germline CDR1 is DFQATT and CDR2 is SNEGSKA (reference sequence). CDR3 DNA sequence: TGCAGTGCTCCCCGGGCTAGGGATGAGCAGTTCTTC. Translation gives CSAPRARDEQFF.

The V gene is TRBV6-1, the J gene TRBJ2-7; D gene ambiguous. With 3 bases removed from V and 0 bases from J, the gap between germline ends came to 9 bases. Germline V gene sequence: CDR1 MNHNS, CDR2 SASEGT. CDR3 length equals 14 residues. The CDR3 protein is CASSEAEDSYEQYF. CDR3 coding DNA: TGTGCCAGCAGTGAGGCGGAAGACTCCTACGAGCAGTACTTC.

This clonotype was seen a few times. This chain links TRBV6-5 with TRBJ1-6, with 12 bases lining up with TRBD1. CDR1 is MNHEY and CDR2 is SVGAGI in the germline V gene. J gave up 10 bases and V 3 bases, and 1 base lay outside the gene matches. The CDR3 spans 14 residues. The CDR3: CASSYGTGGSPLHF. DNA for the CDR3: TGTGCCAGCAGTTATGGGACAGGGGGCTCACCCCTCCACTTT.

The rearrangement uses TRBV7-9 and TRBJ2-1; 9 nucleotides line up with TRBD2. The CDR3 is made up of 14 amino acids. The ends lost 11 bases at V and 6 bases at J; junction bases unmatched: 11. Germline CDR1 reads SEHNR; CDR2 reads FQNEAQ (reference sequence). CDR3 nucleotides: TGTGCCGGAGGGGCGGGGGGGAGTCCCAATGAGCAGTTCTTC. It is translated as CAGGAGGSPNEQFF.

The chain has TRBV28 and TRBJ1-4; D possibly corresponds to TRBD1 (5 bases). Trimming took off 6 bases at V and 4 bases at J, with 12 bases between the two ends. CDR3 length: 14 amino acids. Looked up from germline, CDR1 is MDHEN and CDR2 is SYDVKM. CDR3 region: CASRPDRYNEKLFF. The DNA of the CDR3 is TGTGCCAGCAGACCTGACAGATATAATGAAAAACTGTTTTTT.

The CDR3 DNA is TGCGCCAGCAGCCAAGTAGTAACTAGGCAGGCTGACAATGAGCAGTACTTC. This encodes CASSQVVTRQADNEQYF. This chain connects TRBV4-1 to TRBJ2-5, with D possibly being TRBD2 (5 bases). CDR3 size: 17 residues. In germline, CDR1 is MGHRA, CDR2 YSYEKL. V was trimmed by 1 base and J by 11 bases, leaving 26 bases between them.

The chain uses TRBV12-3 or TRBV12-4 and TRBJ2-1, with TRBD2 matching over 8 bases. The ends lost 4 bases at V and 7 bases at J; junction bases unmatched: 9. The CDR3 has 15 amino acids. The CDR3 DNA sequence: TGTGCCAGCAGTTCCATCGGGGGGGGCGCGAATGAGCAGTTCTTC. Amino acid sequence: CASSSIGGGANEQFF.

The rearrangement joins TRBV4-3 to TRBJ2-1; D is tentatively TRBD1 or TRBD2 (5 bases each). CDR1 is LGHNA, CDR2 YSLEER, per germline. The CDR3 spans 14 residues. Trimming took off 4 bases at V and 10 bases at J, with 17 bases between the two ends. The CDR3 is CASSRGTVSYEQFF. DNA for the CDR3: TGCGCCAGCAGCCGTGGGACCGTATCCTACGAGCAGTTCTTC.

The chain recombines TRBV5-1 with TRBJ2-3; 9 bases align to TRBD2. CDR1 and CDR2 (germline): SGHRS, YFSETQ. This CDR3 contains 14 residues. Germline trimming cut 7 bases from V and 0 bases from J; bases unmatched to any gene: 3. The CDR3 loop reads CASGGTSSTDTQYF. DNA of the CDR3: TGCGCCAGCGGAGGGACTAGCAGCACAGATACGCAGTATTTT.